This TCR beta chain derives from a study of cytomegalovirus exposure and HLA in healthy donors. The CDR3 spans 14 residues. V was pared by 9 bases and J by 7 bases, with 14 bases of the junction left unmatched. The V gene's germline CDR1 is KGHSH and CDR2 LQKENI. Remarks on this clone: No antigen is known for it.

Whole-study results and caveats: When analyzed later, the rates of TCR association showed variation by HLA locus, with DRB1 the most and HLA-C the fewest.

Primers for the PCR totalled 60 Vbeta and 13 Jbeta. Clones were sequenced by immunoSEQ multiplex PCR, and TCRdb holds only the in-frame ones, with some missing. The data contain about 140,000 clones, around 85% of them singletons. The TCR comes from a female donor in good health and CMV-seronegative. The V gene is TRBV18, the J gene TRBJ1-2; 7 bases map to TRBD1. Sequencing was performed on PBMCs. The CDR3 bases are TGTGCCAGGTTCCCCGGGACAGCCCCTGGTGGCTACACCTTC. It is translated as CARFPGTAPGGYTF.